These 30 T cell receptor beta chains originate from one sample sequenced in a study of T-cell reconstitution after alpha-beta-depleted transplantation in children. During its preparation, the TCRbeta library received unique molecular identifiers. TCRdb re-analysed the PCR reads in MiXCR, keeping a single row per CDR3 protein. The repertoire includes hundreds of thousands of distinct CDR3 sequences, less than 15% of them detected once, and approximately 0.8% sits in the top ten. Sequencing used PBMCs, obtained before TCRalphabeta/CD19-depleted stem cell transplant. All receptors derive from a girl aged 2-10 years with congenital amegakaryocytic thrombocytopenia, due to receive a stem cell transplant.

This clonotype has at least ten counts. The CDR3 DNA reads TGTGCCAGCAGCTTCCGCCTCAACTATGGCTACACCTTC. Its translation: CASSFRLNYGYTF. The genes are TRBV7-8 and TRBJ1-2, with unresolved D. V was clipped by 3 bases and J by 2 bases, with 7 bases between them. From germline, CDR1 is SGHVS and CDR2 FQNEAQ. The CDR3 is made up of 13 amino acids.

Many counts were recorded for this clonotype. The chain employs TRBV29-1 and TRBJ2-7; 7 nucleotides agree with TRBD1. The CDR3 has 17 residues. V lost 1 base, J lost 2 bases, and 14 bases stayed unmatched. Germline CDR1 SQVTM, CDR2 ANQGSEA. The CDR3 sequence: CSVEVRDETGYPYEQYF. The CDR3 DNA is TGCAGCGTTGAAGTACGAGACGAGACAGGGTATCCCTACGAGCAGTACTTC.

This clonotype was recorded at least ten times. The chain carries TRBV20-1 and TRBJ1-1; no firm D call. The CDR3 totals 11 residues. The germline V and J ends were trimmed by 4 bases and 1 base, with 4 bases remaining between them. Germline-derived CDR1 and CDR2 are DFQATT and SNEGSKA (reference sequence). The CDR3 loop is CSAIQNTEAFF. DNA of the CDR3: TGCAGTGCTATTCAGAACACTGAAGCTTTCTTT.

This clonotype was counted at least ten times. The chain carries TRBV20-1 and TRBJ2-2; D remains unclear. Looked up from germline, CDR1 is DFQATT and CDR2 is SNEGSKA (reference sequence). The V gene lost 3 bases and the J gene lost 3 bases, with 11 bases spanning the gap. The length of the CDR3 is 14 residues. CDR3 nucleotides: TGCAGTGCTAGTGGGTCGGAGTACACCGGGGAGCTGTTTTTT. Amino acids: CSASGSEYTGELFF.

The rearrangement joins TRBV7-9 to TRBJ2-5, with unresolved D. V was cut by 1 base and J by 10 bases, with 22 bases left in between. This CDR3 comprises 16 residues. Germline V CDR1 and CDR2: SEHNR, FQNEAQ (reference sequence). The CDR3 reads CASSLDTTVPPEYQYF. CDR3 DNA: TGTGCCAGCAGCTTAGACACCACAGTCCCCCCTGAGTACCAGTACTTC.

The CDR3 here is CASSPGGVGEKLFF. In nucleotides, the CDR3 is TGCGCCAGCAGCCCCGGCGGGGTGGGGGAAAAACTGTTTTTT. The chain links TRBV5-1 to TRBJ1-4; no reliable D call. Per the germline V gene, CDR1 is SGHRS and CDR2 is YFSETQ. The CDR3 sequence is 14 residues long. Trimming removed 4 bases at V and 8 bases at J, with 15 bases between.

A few counts support this clonotype. The rearrangement joins TRBV4-1 to TRBJ2-1; D is perhaps TRBD1 (6 bases). Germline V gene data show CDR1 as MGHRA and CDR2 as YSYEKL. Trimming pared 3 bases from V and 6 bases from J, leaving 18 bases between. The CDR3 has 16 residues. The CDR3 sequence is CASSQVARQGSNEQFF. CDR3 nucleotides: TGCGCCAGCAGCCAGGTGGCGCGTCAGGGGAGCAATGAGCAGTTCTTC.

The chain joins TRBV27 to TRBJ2-1; possibly TRBD2 for D (5 bases). Germline CDR1 and CDR2: MNHEY and SMNVEV (reference sequence). V lost 4 bases, J lost 3 bases, and 16 bases lay in between. This CDR3 has 16 amino acids. This CDR3 is CASSSPGLANYNEQFF. CDR3 DNA sequence: TGTGCCAGCAGTTCCCCCGGACTGGCCAACTACAATGAGCAGTTCTTC.

This clonotype came up many times. The chain couples TRBV5-6 to TRBJ2-2; D not certain. Germline V CDR1 and CDR2: SGHDT, YYEEEE. Trimming stripped 4 bases from V and 5 bases from J, with 9 bases between. The CDR3 length is 13 residues. Written as DNA, the CDR3 is TGTGCCAGCAGCCCCCAGTGGACCGGGGAGCTGTTTTTT. Amino acid sequence: CASSPQWTGELFF.

This clonotype was observed a handful of times. The chain is built from TRBV15 and TRBJ2-2; D ambiguous. Germline V gene data show CDR1 as LNHNV and CDR2 as YYDKDF (reference sequence). The CDR3 covers 15 residues. The V end lost 0 bases, the J end lost 0 bases, and 5 bases lay between the germline ends. CDR3 region: CATSRDTANTGELFF. DNA for the CDR3: TGTGCCACCAGCAGAGATACCGCGAACACCGGGGAGCTGTTTTTT. The whole variable domain, filled in from reference TRBV15 and TRBJ2-2, reads DAMVIQNPRYQVTQFGKPVTLSCSQTLNHNVMYWYQQKSSQAPKLLFHYYDKDFNNEADTPDNFQSRRPNTSFCFLDIRSPGLGDTAMYLCATSRDTANTGELFFGEGSRLTVL.

This clonotype appeared a few times. This rearrangement joins TRBV18 to TRBJ2-6, with D unresolved. Trimming left V 2 bases short and J 0 bases short, with 5 bases between. Germline values: CDR1 KGHSH, CDR2 LQKENI. This CDR3 spans 15 amino acids. CDR3 nucleotides: TGTGCCAGCTCACCAACCACCTCTGGGGCCAACGTCCTGACTTTC. Its protein is CASSPTTSGANVLTF. Looking up the rest from reference TRBV18 and TRBJ2-6 gives the full variable domain: NAGVMQNPRHLVRRRGQEARLRCSPMKGHSHVYWYRQLPEEGLKFMVYLQKENIIDESGMPKERFSAEFPKEGPSILRIQQVVRGDSAAYFCASSPTTSGANVLTFGAGSRLTVL.

This clonotype was detected many times. The chain recombines TRBV20-1 with TRBJ2-7; maybe TRBD2 (6 bases). Trimming shortened V by 3 bases and J by 3 bases, and 6 bases separated the two germline ends. The length of the CDR3 is 11 residues. CDR1 and CDR2 from the germline V gene are DFQATT and SNEGSKA (reference sequence). The CDR3, as DNA: TGCAGTGCTAGCGGGAGCTACGAGCAGTACTTC. It yields the protein CSASGSYEQYF.

V is TRBV20-1 and J is TRBJ2-1; D may be TRBD2 (5 bases). Germline V gene sequence: CDR1 DFQATT, CDR2 SNEGSKA (reference sequence). The CDR3 extends over 10 amino acids. Trimming stripped 6 bases from V and 12 bases from J, with 12 bases between. CDR3 DNA sequence: TGCAGTGCCGCGACTATCTGGCAGTTCTTC. It codes for CSAATIWQFF.

This clonotype was counted once. This sequence joins TRBV25-1 and TRBJ2-7, with D unclear. V was clipped by 5 bases and J by 0 bases, with 11 bases between them. Germline V gene data show CDR1 as MGHDK and CDR2 as SYGVNS. This CDR3 spans 14 amino acids. The DNA of the CDR3 is TGTGCCAGCAGTAGTCTCACGAGCTCCTACGAGCAGTACTTC. Translation: CASSSLTSSYEQYF.

This clonotype was picked up many times. The chain couples TRBV12-3 or TRBV12-4 to TRBJ2-1, with D perhaps matching TRBD2 (6 bases). Trimming pared 6 bases from V and 0 bases from J, leaving 15 bases between. CDR3 size: 16 residues. CDR3 in DNA: TGTGCCAGCAGCCGGGGACTCCCGAGCTCCTACAATGAGCAGTTCTTC. It encodes CASSRGLPSSYNEQFF.

A few counts support this clonotype. The CDR3 DNA follows: TGTGCCACCAGCACCGAGGACTTCGCCTACGAGCAGTACTTC. Its protein is CATSTEDFAYEQYF. The chain employs TRBV15 and TRBJ2-7; D might be TRBD2 (5 bases). Trimming left V 4 bases short and J 2 bases short, with 12 bases between. The CDR3 contains 14 residues. Germline lookup yields CDR1 LNHNV and CDR2 YYDKDF (reference sequence).

Of note for this clonotype: This may stem from a read error, because a much larger clone lies one nucleotide away. DNA of the CDR3: TGTGCTAGTGGAGGCCCGCGACGCTACCCGGATACGCAGTATTTT. Translating gives CASGGPRRYPDTQYF. This sequence joins TRBV12-5 and TRBJ2-3; D is unclear. Trimming took off 6 bases at V and 6 bases at J, with 19 bases between the two ends. The CDR3 has 15 residues. Germline V gives CDR1 LGHNT, CDR2 FRNRAP.

Ten or more counts support this clonotype. The chain's CDR3 is CASALGVLGTDTQYF. The CDR3 nucleotides are TGCGCCAGTGCCCTCGGGGTTTTGGGCACAGATACGCAGTATTTT. This chain joins TRBV5-1 and TRBJ2-3; perhaps TRBD2 as D (5 bases). There are 15 residues in the CDR3. Trimming removed 8 bases at V and 1 base at J, with 17 bases between. The germline CDR1 and CDR2 sequences are SGHRS and YFSETQ.

This clonotype was picked up many times. The V gene is TRBV20-1, the J gene TRBJ2-1, with D perhaps matching TRBD1 or TRBD2 (5 bases each). This CDR3 contains 12 residues. V lost 4 bases, J lost 3 bases, and 7 bases lay in between. CDR1 is DFQATT, CDR2 SNEGSKA, per germline (reference sequence). The CDR3 region has the DNA TGCAGTGCTAAGAGGGGCTACAATGAGCAGTTCTTC. Translated, it gives CSAKRGYNEQFF.

This clonotype came up many times. The chain employs TRBV10-3 and TRBJ1-3; D is ambiguous. The CDR3 runs to 15 residues. Germline CDR1 ENHRY, CDR2 SYGVKD. The V end lost 6 bases, the J end lost 0 bases, and 12 bases lay between the germline ends. CDR3 residues: CAISQDGTSGNTIYF. Written as DNA, the CDR3 is TGTGCCATCAGCCAAGACGGTACCTCTGGAAACACCATATATTTT.

The chain couples TRBV5-1 to TRBJ2-7; no clear D gene. In germline, CDR1 is SGHRS, CDR2 YFSETQ. V lost 3 bases and J lost 2, with 15 bases in between. This CDR3 contains 15 residues. Here the CDR3 DNA reads TGCGCCAGCAGCTATACGGTTGGCGGCCCCTACGAGCAGTACTTC. Translation gives CASSYTVGGPYEQYF.

This clonotype appeared a single time. This chain joins TRBV12-3 or TRBV12-4 and TRBJ2-5; no clear D gene. This CDR3 is built from 13 residues. The V gene lost 5 bases and the J gene lost 5 bases, with 12 bases spanning the gap. The DNA for the CDR3 is TGTGCCAGCAGTCCCGATTCGATGGAGACCCAGTACTTC. This gives the protein CASSPDSMETQYF.

This clonotype has ten or more counts. The gene calls are TRBV5-1 and TRBJ2-5; either TRBD1 or TRBD2 may fit D (5 bases each). Germline CDR1 is SGHRS and CDR2 is YFSETQ. Trimming shortened V by 4 bases and J by 3 bases, and 13 bases separated the two germline ends. The CDR3 totals 14 residues. CDR3 DNA: TGCGCCAGCAGCACCCGGGGCCTAAAAGAGACCCAGTACTTC. The encoded protein is CASSTRGLKETQYF.

The sample holds a few counts of this clonotype. The chain recombines TRBV28 with TRBJ2-2; D is unclear. This CDR3 spans 13 amino acids. Germline V gene lookup returns CDR1 MDHEN and CDR2 SYDVKM. V gave up 5 bases and J gave up 8 bases, with 12 bases separating them. The CDR3 coding sequence is TGTGCCAGCAGTCTGGGTCTGTTTGGGGAGCTGTTTTTT. This encodes CASSLGLFGELFF.

This clonotype was observed a few times. As DNA, the CDR3 is TGTGCCAGCAGCTTGGCTAGACTAGCGGCAAACAATGAGCAGTTCTTC. Protein: CASSLARLAANNEQFF. The chain joins TRBV7-8 to TRBJ2-1; 9 bases match TRBD2. J was trimmed by 5 bases and V by 3 bases; bases with no gene match: 8. The germline gives CDR1 SGHVS, CDR2 FQNEAQ. The CDR3 length is 16 residues.

This clonotype occurred many times. V gene TRBV5-1 combines with J gene TRBJ2-3; TRBD2 matches 7 bases. Losses at the gene ends were 0 bases for V and 2 bases for J; bases not matched to a gene: 6. Per the germline V gene, CDR1 is SGHRS and CDR2 is YFSETQ. The CDR3 contains 16 residues. CDR3 DNA: TGCGCCAGCAGCTTGGTTCCGGGGAGGGCCACAGATACGCAGTATTTT. Translating gives CASSLVPGRATDTQYF.

The chain employs TRBV7-9 and TRBJ1-2; D is unclear. Trimming took 1 base from V and 7 from J, leaving 13 bases between them. CDR1 SEHNR and CDR2 FQNEAQ come from the germline V gene (reference sequence). This CDR3 has 14 amino acids. Here the CDR3 reads CASSLVSEKGGYTF. For the CDR3, the DNA is TGTGCCAGCAGCTTAGTGTCTGAGAAAGGTGGCTACACCTTC. The full variable domain, in which reference TRBV7-9 and TRBJ1-2 provide the parts outside the CDR3, is DTGVSQNPRHKITKRGQNVTFRCDPISEHNRLYWYRQTLGQGPEFLTYFQNEAQLEKSRLLSDRFSAERPKGSFSTLEIQRTEQGDSAMYLCASSLVSEKGGYTFGSGTRLTVV.

This clonotype has ten or more counts. This sequence joins TRBV7-2 and TRBJ2-7; D gene unclear. The CDR3 runs 14 residues. The germline CDR1 and CDR2 sequences are SGHTA and FQGNSA. Trimming stripped 1 base from V and 2 bases from J, with 9 bases between. CDR3 nucleotides: TGTGCCAGCAGCTTAGGCCCGACCGCCTACGAGCAGTACTTC. Translated: CASSLGPTAYEQYF.

CDR3 protein: CASSPDPTGQSSYNEQFF. The CDR3 bases are TGTGCCAGCAGCCCAGACCCCACGGGCCAGAGCTCCTACAATGAGCAGTTCTTC. V is TRBV7-6 and J is TRBJ2-1; D unclear. This CDR3 comprises 18 residues. The V gene's germline CDR1 is SGHVS and CDR2 FNYEAQ. The V end lost 5 bases, the J end lost 0 bases, and 20 bases lay between the germline ends.

The chain uses TRBV11-2 and TRBJ1-1; no clear D. The germline CDR1 and CDR2 sequences are SGHAT and FQNNGV. CDR3 length equals 18 residues. V dropped 5 bases and J dropped 5 bases, with 27 bases sitting between them. The CDR3 here is CASSLFGLVWEQRTEAFF. Written as DNA, the CDR3 is TGTGCCAGCAGCCTATTCGGTCTTGTGTGGGAGCAGAGGACTGAAGCTTTCTTT.